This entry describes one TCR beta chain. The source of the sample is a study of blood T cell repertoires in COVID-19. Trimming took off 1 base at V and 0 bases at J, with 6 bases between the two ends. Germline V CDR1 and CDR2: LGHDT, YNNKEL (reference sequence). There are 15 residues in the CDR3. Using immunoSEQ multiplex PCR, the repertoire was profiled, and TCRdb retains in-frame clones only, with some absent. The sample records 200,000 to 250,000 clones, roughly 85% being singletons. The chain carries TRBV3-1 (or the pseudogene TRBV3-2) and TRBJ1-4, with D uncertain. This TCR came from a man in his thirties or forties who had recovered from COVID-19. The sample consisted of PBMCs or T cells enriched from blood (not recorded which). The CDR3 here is CASSQAVATNEKLFF. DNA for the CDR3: TGTGCCAGCAGCCAAGCGGTAGCAACTAATGAAAAACTGTTTTTT.